This TCR delta chain appears in the sequencing data of a study of γδ T cells in repeated Plasmodium falciparum infection. Study overall: Malian gammadelta TCRs were studied during no-transmission periods and across acute malaria episodes.

About this clone itself: The antigen remains undetermined. A far larger clone lies a single base away; this is likely a read error. The same CDR3 also results from other DNA sequences found in this sample.

Regarding the study as a whole: Donors in Mali lived in a small rural village, largely one ethnic group. Repeated controlled infections reportedly drove waves of new clonotype selection in Vdelta2-negative, mostly Vdelta1+, gammadelta repertoires.

Sequencing covered both gamma and delta TCR chains per sample. TCRdb redid the clone calls on the multiplex PCR reads with CATT. The profile shows 80,000 to 95,000 delta-chain clones, more than 1.4% of them singletons. This CDR3 has 21 amino acids. Per germline, CDR1 TSWWSYY and CDR2 QGS. Gammadelta T cells were flow-sorted from PBMC into Vgamma9/Vdelta2+ and Vdelta2-negative populations for bulk analysis. The clonotype comes from a pool of human donors (malaria-infected and uninfected, not separated). The source material was gamma-delta T cells from blood. This chain uses TRDV1 with TRDJ1, with TRDD2 identical over 7 bases. TCRdb leaves out the J gene; it was filled in here by matching the DNA to germline. CDR3 DNA: TGTGCTCTTGGGATAGAACGCGGTTCCTACATACCCCTTAGGGGCACCGACAAACTCATCTTT. Protein sequence: CALGIERGSYIPLRGTDKLIF.